This T cell receptor beta chain was recorded in a study of cytomegalovirus exposure and HLA in healthy donors. The CDR3 runs 18 residues. V lost 0 bases and J lost 6; bases outside the gene matches: 13. CDR1 is LGHNA, CDR2 YNFKEQ, per germline. Primers: 60 Vbeta forward and 13 Jbeta reverse. The table came from immunoSEQ multiplex PCR; TCRdb's copy has only in-frame clones and leaves some out. Among 120,000 to 150,000 clones listed, about 78% were seen once. Sequencing used PBMCs. The receptor comes from a male donor in good health and CMV-seronegative. The chain carries TRBV4-2 and TRBJ1-5; 8 nucleotides align to TRBD1. CDR3 nucleotide sequence: TGTGCCAGCAGCCAAGATGCCCCGGGTCAGGGGGCCAGTCAGCCCCAGCATTTT. Protein: CASSQDAPGQGASQPQHF.